The rows below give T cell receptor beta chains drawn from one sample of a study of T cells expressing NK-cell markers. TCRdb re-called the 5' RACE reads and catalogs CDR3 proteins one per entry, DNA excluded. This sample's table has a few hundred thousand distinct CDR3 sequences. The sequencing input was blood T cells: a sorted CD56 or NKG2C T cell subset, CD4+ or CD8+ T cells, or bulk PBMC T cells (not recorded which). These receptors all come from a man aged 18 to 70 in good health. Both conserved end residues are part of each CDR3.

j_call	v_call	cdr3_aa
TRBJ1-1	TRBV9	CASSESQGAGTEAFF
TRBJ2-7	TRBV28	CAGGPTTYEQYF
TRBJ2-3	TRBV2	CASNRDTQSTDTQYF
TRBJ1-1	TRBV6-5	CASSYNRETGGYSEAFF
TRBJ2-5	TRBV28	CASTLHGIQGPPQKETQYF
TRBJ1-5	TRBV16	CASSQSQWLQPQHF
TRBJ2-7	TRBV20-1	CSARPPKVRDQYF
TRBJ2-6	TRBV2	CASRLAQGASGANVLTF
TRBJ2-7	TRBV9	CASSWDRSSYEQYF
TRBJ2-7	TRBV15	CATSRIRGSEQYF
TRBJ1-2	TRBV5-1	CASSLLTARTGLSGYTF
TRBJ2-1	TRBV7-3	CATGRDRNEQFF
TRBJ1-1	TRBV6-6	CASSGRHGTEAFF
TRBJ2-3	TRBV7-2	CASSTTSGGRTQYF
TRBJ2-5	TRBV7-9	CASSLRVGGGLETQYF
TRBJ2-2	TRBV29-1	CSVVDSANTGELFF
TRBJ2-2	TRBV20-1	CSASIGVSRELFF
TRBJ1-1	TRBV4-1	CASSRDRELRTEAFF
TRBJ2-7	TRBV18	CASSPDRHLSYEQYF
TRBJ2-2	TRBV7-2	CASSSAVGQGAGGELFF
TRBJ2-2	TRBV7-3	CASSLGRVGQNTGELFF
TRBJ2-1	TRBV24-1	CATGGIRYNEQFF
TRBJ2-1	TRBV5-4	CAHGRLDRNNEQFF
TRBJ1-5	TRBV7-7	CASRIAGTGGVRSNQPQHF
TRBJ2-3	TRBV7-9	CASSHQDYTQYF
TRBJ2-1	TRBV27	CASSLSRDNEQFF
TRBJ1-2	TRBV7-2	CASRGSGAIYGYTF
TRBJ2-7	TRBV6-2/TRBV6-3	CASSYDPRGAYEQYF
TRBJ1-3	TRBV3-1	CASSRTSGTSGNTIYF